The 5 T cell receptor beta chains presented below share a single source sample, sequenced in a study of blood T cell repertoires in COVID-19. Sequencing was performed with immunoSEQ multiplex PCR; in TCRdb, only in-frame clones are kept and a portion is missing. The data show roughly 160,000 clones, with 83% seen just once and roughly 19% held by the top ten. Source material: peripheral blood. These receptor sequences come from a woman in her seventies who had recovered from COVID-19.

The chain recombines TRBV30 with TRBJ1-2, with no clear D. The CDR3 is 12 amino acids. Germline CDR1 reads GTSNPN; CDR2 reads SVGIG (reference sequence). Trimming took 5 bases from V and 4 from J, leaving 11 bases between them. For the CDR3, the DNA is TGTGCCTGGGGACCCAACAGCTATGGCTACACCTTC. It specifies CAWGPNSYGYTF.

The rearrangement uses TRBV18 and TRBJ1-3; 7 bases line up with TRBD1. Germline trimming cut 3 bases from V and 4 bases from J; bases unmatched to any gene: 3. The CDR3 is 14 amino acids. From germline, CDR1 is KGHSH and CDR2 LQKENI. In DNA form, the CDR3 reads TGTGCCAGCTCACCCGGGACAGAGGGAAACACCATATATTTT. Protein product: CASSPGTEGNTIYF.

The chain combines TRBV19 with TRBJ1-2, with no clear D. Germline CDR1 reads LNHDA; CDR2 reads SQIVND (reference sequence). The CDR3 loop spans 14 amino acids. The V end lost 0 bases, the J end lost 0 bases, and 5 bases lay between the germline ends. CDR3 nucleotide sequence: TGTGCCAGTAGTATAGAACCGGCTAACTATGGCTACACCTTC. This codes for CASSIEPANYGYTF.

V and J are TRBV5-1 and TRBJ2-7, with D possibly being TRBD2 (5 bases). The CDR3 loop spans 15 amino acids. V was clipped by 0 bases and J by 6 bases, with 16 bases between them. Germline V gene sequence: CDR1 SGHRS, CDR2 YFSETQ. The CDR3 nucleotides are TGCGCCAGCAGCTTGGCCCCCGATCCGCGGGCCGAGCAGTACTTC. It specifies CASSLAPDPRAEQYF.

The chain carries TRBV9 and TRBJ2-3; the D gene is possibly TRBD2 (7 bases). The CDR3 has 14 amino acids. The V and J ends lost 6 bases and 10 bases respectively, with 21 bases between them. Germline V gene sequence: CDR1 SGDLS, CDR2 YYNGEE. The CDR3 DNA is TGTGCCAGCACCCCACAATGGGGGGGGGCCCCGCAGTATTTT. Translation: CASTPQWGGAPQYF.